This TCR beta chain was documented in a study of CD8+ T cells in alopecia areata (dated by TCRdb to the late 2010s). For context, the study as a whole: Treated patients were enrolled in an open-label pilot trial of oral tofacitinib, 5 to 10 mg twice daily, for moderate-to-severe alopecia areata. Tofacitinib was administered for 6 to 18 months, and 6 months of follow-up off drug were then conducted to assess delayed response and recurrence. For the treated patients, the SALT score, which quantifies what percentage of scalp surface area is affected, served as the measure of disease severity. High-throughput TCRbeta sequencing was used to examine T cell clonal expansion in alopecia areata in both the C3H/HeJ mouse model and human patients. In humans, TCRbeta sequencing was performed on scalp tissue and on sorted CD4+ and CD8+ peripheral blood T cells from healthy controls and from patients with patchy or totalis/universalis alopecia areata. Tofacitinib-treated patients had biopsies at baseline and at 4 and 24 weeks of treatment, with a later scalp biopsy in several patients. Scalp clonality was compared among normal scalp (n=4), patchy alopecia areata scalp (n=8), and alopecia totalis/universalis scalp (n=8). RNA came from the PAXgene miRNA kit for fixed scalp, the miRNeasy kit for PBMCs, and the RNeasy kit for mouse skin. Amplification of TCRbeta CDR3 regions was done by immunoSEQ multiplex PCR using 35 Vbeta forward primers and 13 Jbeta reverse primers. Broad study findings and their caveats: Unlike mouse skin, where gammadelta T cells dominate, normal human skin contains resident alphabeta T cells that get sequenced too, which complicates analysis of the scalp TCR repertoire. Compared with normal scalp, lesional scalp, particularly in alopecia totalis/universalis, had higher clonality and more expanded CD8+ clones, which suggests antigenic drive. With tofacitinib, both scalp clonality and the number of expanded CD8+ clones among the top 100 scalp clones went down significantly. Shared TCR sequences between patients were less evident than in mice, which may be partly attributable to HLA diversity in the patient population. Because the treated cohort was small and had just a single nonresponder, larger studies are needed to establish links between baseline CD8+ expansion and response. Many expanded lesional clones persisted in scalp and blood during tofacitinib treatment, which may partly explain relapse after stopping treatment.

Reading the label with the study, this specimen's treatment or condition is: oral pan-JAK inhibitor, 5-10 mg twice daily. Peripheral blood and lesional scalp punch biopsies were obtained from patients with alopecia areata. PBMCs were separated by density centrifugation and stained for CD3, CD4 and CD8, after which CD4+ and CD8+ T cells were sorted on a FACSAria. The CDR3 holds 11 amino acids from the cysteine to the phenylalanine. Just the 33-base CDR3 DNA is kept, in frame starting at base 1. For CDR1 and CDR2, the germline V gene (reference sequence) lists LNHDA and SQIVND. V drops 10 bases and J drops 4 bases, leaving 10 bases in between. To note about this clone: Its antigen remains undetermined. No base qualities exist here, and no much larger clone lies one base off it.

The receptor library was made with the immunoSEQ multiplex PCR assay. RNA was extracted from all samples and reverse transcribed into cDNA, which served as template for TCR sequencing. First-strand cDNA was synthesized using SuperScript III with a 2:1 mix of oligo-dT and random hexamers. A synthetic immune receptor repertoire was used to measure amplification bias, and any remaining bias was corrected computationally. The study's own analysis went as follows. Raw reads were preprocessed to remove errors, and CDR3 was defined by IMGT conventions from the conserved cysteine to phenylalanine. Clonality was calculated as 1 minus Shannon entropy normalized by log2 of the number of productive unique TCRs. Whether scalp clones were CD4 or CD8 was inferred by matching scalp TCRbeta sequences against CD4 and CD8 repertoires sorted from blood. TCRdb limited this immuneACCESS table to in-frame rearrangements with V and J called. A share of clones is missing; checked studies link under half to unresolved V genes, and the rest is unexplained. From that table come the V and J calls and clone size; the DNA was used to work out D and trimming. This sample has 150,000 to 200,000 clones in its table, and roughly half of those were observed once. The top ten clonotypes cover over 9% of the sample.

The sample here was CD8+ T cells sorted from blood, taken between weeks 51 and 52, from a patient treated with tofacitinib. This sequence uses TRBV19 and TRBJ1-1; confidence is insufficient to name the D gene. The receptor comes from a human donor with alopecia areata. The CDR3 has the sequence CAIHEGTEAFF. The DNA is as follows: TGTGCCATTCACGAGGGCACTGAAGCTTTCTTT. This CDR3, with the reference TRBV19 and TRBJ1-1 proteins standing in past its ends, gives the full variable domain DGGITQSPKYLFRKEGQNVTLSCEQNLNHDAMYWYRQDPGQGLRLIYYSQIVNDFQKGDIAEGYSVSREKKESFPLTVTSAQKNPTAFYLCAIHEGTEAFFGQGTRLTVV.